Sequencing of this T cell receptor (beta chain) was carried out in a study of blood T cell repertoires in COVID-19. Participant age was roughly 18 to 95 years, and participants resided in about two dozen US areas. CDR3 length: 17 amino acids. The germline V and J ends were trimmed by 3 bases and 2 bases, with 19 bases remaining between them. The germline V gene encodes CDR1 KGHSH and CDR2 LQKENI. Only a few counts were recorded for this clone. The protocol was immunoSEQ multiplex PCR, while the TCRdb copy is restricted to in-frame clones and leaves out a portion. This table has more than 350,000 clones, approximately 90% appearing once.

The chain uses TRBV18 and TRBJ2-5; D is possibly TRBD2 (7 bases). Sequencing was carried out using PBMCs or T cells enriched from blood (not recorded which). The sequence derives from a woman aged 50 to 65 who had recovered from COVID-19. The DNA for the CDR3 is TGTGCCAGCTCACCTTACTCACGGGGGGCGAAGCAAGAGACCCAGTACTTC. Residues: CASSPYSRGAKQETQYF.